Below are 10 T cell receptor beta chains sequenced from a single sample in a study of breast tumors, draining lymph nodes, adjacent tissues. MiXCR was run by TCRdb on the multiplex PCR reads, yielding one entry per CDR3 protein. The data show about 230,000 distinct CDR3 sequences, approximately 29% seen once. Samples came from axillary lymph nodes draining the breast cancer. The sample was axillary lymph node tissue. Receptor source: a female donor with breast cancer. Some clones in this sample may be carry-over from other donors' samples.

This clonotype was counted only a few times. Here the CDR3 reads CSAPGLGLATEQFF. In DNA, the CDR3 is TGCAGTGCCCCTGGTCTGGGACTAGCAACTGAGCAGTTCTTC. The chain has TRBV20-1 and TRBJ2-1; 9 bases line up with TRBD2. Germline assignment: CDR1 DFQATT and CDR2 SNEGSKA (reference sequence). The J segment lost 9 bases and the V segment lost 6 bases, leaving 12 bases of the junction unmatched. CDR3 size: 14 residues.

Note on this clonotype: This could be a read error, since a much larger clone is one nucleotide away. The rearrangement joins TRBV7-6 to TRBJ2-3; 13 bases line up with TRBD2. The CDR3 covers 17 residues. The germline CDR1 and CDR2 sequences are SGHVS and FNYEAQ. This chain's CDR3 is CASSSTPTSGRTDPQYF. The CDR3 nucleotides read TGTGCCAGCAGCTCAACCCCGACTAGCGGGAGGACAGATCCGCAGTATTTT.

This clonotype was seen ten or more times. The gene calls are TRBV7-8 and TRBJ2-7, with 13 bases lining up with TRBD2. The J segment lost 6 bases and the V segment lost 4 bases, leaving 3 bases of the junction unmatched. CDR1 and CDR2 (germline): SGHVS, FQNEAQ. The CDR3 is made up of 14 amino acids. CDR3 sequence: CASSSGLAGVEQYF. In DNA, the CDR3 is TGTGCCAGCAGCTCCGGACTAGCGGGAGTCGAGCAGTACTTC.

This clonotype was observed many times. The rearrangement links TRBV6-4 to TRBJ1-4; the match to TRBD1 covers 11 bases. Germline CDR1 is MRHNA and CDR2 is SNTAGT. The J segment lost 8 bases and the V segment lost 3 bases, leaving 2 bases of the junction unmatched. The CDR3 contains 14 residues. In DNA form, the CDR3 reads TGTGCCAGCAGTGAGGACAGGGGGCGAGAAAAACTGTTTTTT. It is translated as CASSEDRGREKLFF.

This clonotype occurred many times. The gene calls are TRBV10-3 and TRBJ1-2; no clear D. The germline CDR1 and CDR2 sequences are ENHRY and SYGVKD. With 2 bases removed from V and 4 bases from J, the gap between germline ends came to 8 bases. This CDR3 has 13 amino acids. CDR3 sequence reads: CAISEKGTYGYTF. DNA of the CDR3: TGTGCCATCAGTGAGAAGGGAACCTATGGCTACACCTTC.

With respect to this clonotype: A much larger clone differs from this one at a single base, so this may be a read error. This chain joins TRBV6-5 and TRBJ2-3; 8 positions match TRBD2. From germline, CDR1 is MNHEY and CDR2 SVGAGI. This CDR3 contains 14 residues. This CDR3 reads CASSHRTSRDSQYF. As DNA, the CDR3 is TGTGCCAGCAGTCACCGGACTAGCAGAGATTCGCAGTATTTT.

At least ten counts were recorded for this clonotype. The J gene is TRBJ1-2, the V gene TRBV28; D is ambiguous. This CDR3 region has 11 residues. CDR1 and CDR2 (germline): MDHEN, SYDVKM. The V and J ends lost 7 bases and 2 bases respectively, with 5 bases between them. CDR3 loop: CASTGNYGYTF. The CDR3, as DNA: TGTGCCAGCACCGGGAACTATGGCTACACCTTC.

This clonotype was counted ten times or more. The chain couples TRBV28 to TRBJ1-6, with TRBD1 as a possible D gene (5 bases). The germline CDR1 and CDR2 sequences are MDHEN and SYDVKM. The V end lost 2 bases, the J end lost 5 bases, and 16 bases lay between the germline ends. The CDR3 covers 17 residues. The CDR3 coding sequence is TGTGCCAGCAGTTTACTGCCTCCGGGACGGGATAATTCACCCCTCCACTTT. Encoded protein: CASSLLPPGRDNSPLHF.

This clonotype was counted once. CDR3 in amino acids: CASSDRDSRGNQPQHF. CDR3 in DNA: TGTGCCAGCAGTGATAGAGACAGCCGAGGCAATCAGCCCCAGCATTTT. The V and J genes are TRBV25-1 and TRBJ1-5, with D possibly TRBD1 on 5 matching bases. Trimming shortened V by 3 bases and J by 2 bases, and 14 bases separated the two germline ends. Germline assignment: CDR1 MGHDK and CDR2 SYGVNS. The CDR3 totals 16 residues.

This sequence joins TRBV6-4 and TRBJ2-5, with TRBD1 matching 7 bases. Per the germline V gene, CDR1 is MRHNA and CDR2 is SNTAGT. The CDR3 runs 18 residues. J was trimmed by 3 bases and V by 3 bases; bases with no gene match: 16. The CDR3 reads CASSEQSILQGKEETQYF. CDR3 bases: TGTGCCAGCAGTGAACAGTCGATTTTACAGGGGAAGGAAGAGACCCAGTACTTC.